Below are 32 T cell receptor beta chains sequenced from a single sample in a study of metastatic and nonmetastatic thyroid tumors. None of the patients had undergone any treatment ahead of thyroid surgery. Through MiXCR, TCRdb re-clonotyped the PCR reads. The sample lists 19,000 or so clones, about a quarter occurring once. The sample taken for sequencing was tumor tissue. These TCRs come from a female donor with papillary thyroid cancer or a benign thyroid nodule (not recorded which). Some clones in this sample may be carry-over from other donors' samples.

This clone appeared many times. V and J are TRBV5-1 and TRBJ2-7, with D tentatively TRBD1 or TRBD2 (5 bases each). The CDR3 has 13 residues. V lost 7 bases and J 6 bases, leaving 17 bases between the germline ends. Germline loops: CDR1 SGHRS, CDR2 YFSETQ. CDR3 DNA sequence: TGCGCCAGCTATAATGAGGGGTATGGCGAGCAGTACTTC. It encodes CASYNEGYGEQYF. Looking up the rest from reference TRBV5-1 and TRBJ2-7 gives the full variable domain: KAGVTQTPRYLIKTRGQQVTLSCSPISGHRSVSWYQQTPGQGLQFLFEYFSETQRNKGNFPGRFSGRQFSNSRSEMNVSTLELGDSALYLCASYNEGYGEQYFGPGTRLTVT.

There are many counts of this clone. The chain uses TRBV18 and TRBJ2-7; possible D gene TRBD1, 5 bases. The germline V gene encodes CDR1 KGHSH and CDR2 LQKENI. The length of the CDR3 is 15 residues. V lost 3 bases and J lost 0, with 12 bases in between. CDR3 loop: CASSPQGRGSYEQYF. As DNA, the CDR3 is TGTGCCAGCTCACCTCAGGGTAGGGGCTCCTACGAGCAGTACTTC.

In its sample, this clone was seen many times. V and J are TRBV11-2 and TRBJ1-1; D is unclear. The V gene lost 5 bases and the J gene lost 5 bases, with 15 bases spanning the gap. CDR1 and CDR2 (germline): SGHAT, FQNNGV. CDR3 length: 14 residues. CDR3 in amino acids: CASSKDPAPTEAFF. The CDR3 DNA sequence: TGTGCCAGCAGCAAGGATCCTGCTCCGACTGAAGCTTTCTTT. Combining the CDR3 with reference TRBV11-2 and TRBJ1-1 gives the whole variable domain EAGVAQSPRYKIIEKRQSVAFWCNPISGHATLYWYQQILGQGPKLLIQFQNNGVVDDSQLPKDRFSAERLKGVDSTLKIQPAKLEDSAVYLCASSKDPAPTEAFFGQGTRLTVV.

Concerning this clone: At one boundary the junction diverges from the germline segment, which might be a read error. The chain couples TRBV3-1 to TRBJ2-3, with TRBD2 matching 13 bases. Germline CDR1 reads LGHDT; CDR2 reads YNNKEL (reference sequence). CDR3 length equals 17 residues. CDR3 sequence reads: CASSLGTSGAITDTQYF. CDR3 nucleotides: TGTGCCAGCAGCCTCGGGACTAGCGGGGCTATCACAGATACGCAGTACTTT.

Relative to its sample, this clone is medium-sized. This rearrangement joins TRBV30 to TRBJ2-5; possible D gene TRBD1, 5 bases. Germline V gene data show CDR1 as GTSNPN and CDR2 as SVGIG (reference sequence). V was clipped by 2 bases and J by 2 bases, with 9 bases between them. The CDR3 covers 13 residues. The CDR3 coding sequence is TGTGCCTGGAGTAACAGGCCTCAAGAGACCCAGTACTTC. Amino acid sequence: CAWSNRPQETQYF. Drawing the rest from reference TRBV30 and TRBJ2-5, the complete variable domain is SQTIHQWPATLVQPVGSPLSLECTVEGTSNPNLYWYRQAAGRGLQLLFYSVGIGQISSEVPQNLSASRPQDRQFILSSKKLLLSDSGFYLCAWSNRPQETQYFGPGTRLLVL.

The gene calls are TRBV5-1 and TRBJ2-7, with TRBD1 matching over 8 bases. V lost 6 bases, J lost 4 bases, and 12 bases stayed unmatched. CDR3 length equals 15 residues. The germline V gene encodes CDR1 SGHRS and CDR2 YFSETQ. CDR3 DNA sequence: TGCGCCAGCATCTTCGAAGGACAGGGAATGTACGAGCAGTACTTC. It specifies CASIFEGQGMYEQYF.

CDR3 loop: CASSILTGMNYGYTF. The CDR3 DNA follows: TGTGCCAGTAGTATATTGACAGGGATGAACTATGGCTACACCTTC. This chain joins TRBV19 and TRBJ1-2; 7 nucleotides align to TRBD1. CDR3 length equals 15 residues. CDR1 is LNHDA and CDR2 is SQIVND in the germline V gene (reference sequence). V shed 2 bases and J 2 bases; nucleotides not matched to a gene: 5.

This clone is medium-sized by share. The chain employs TRBV10-2 and TRBJ1-1; D ambiguous. V was clipped by 0 bases and J by 4 bases, with 9 bases between them. The CDR3 runs to 14 residues. Germline V gene data show CDR1 as WSHSY and CDR2 as SAAADI. The CDR3: CASSESRAGTEAFF. The CDR3, as DNA: TGCGCCAGCAGTGAGTCTCGGGCCGGCACTGAAGCTTTCTTT.

The CDR3 DNA sequence: TGTGCCAGCAGCCAAGGGGGGGCCTATGGCTACACCTTC. The encoded protein is CASSQGGAYGYTF. The rearrangement joins TRBV4-2 to TRBJ1-2; D perhaps matches TRBD1 (6 bases). CDR1 LGHNA and CDR2 YNFKEQ come from the germline V gene. V lost 1 base, J lost 4 bases, and 7 bases lay in between. The CDR3 has 13 amino acids.

The chain combines TRBV4-2 with TRBJ1-2; D unclear. The V gene's germline CDR1 is LGHNA and CDR2 YNFKEQ. V lost 2 bases, J lost 5 bases, and 6 bases lay in between. The CDR3 spans 12 residues. This CDR3 is CASSQREYGYTF. The DNA for the CDR3 is TGTGCCAGCAGCCAACGGGAGTATGGCTACACCTTC.

This clone was recorded at least ten times. The chain couples TRBV20-1 to TRBJ1-5; perhaps TRBD1 as D (6 bases). The germline CDR1 and CDR2 sequences are DFQATT and SNEGSKA (reference sequence). This CDR3 contains 14 residues. The CDR3 spells CSPQGLKGDQPQHF. The CDR3 region has the DNA TGCAGCCCTCAGGGGCTCAAAGGCGATCAGCCCCAGCATTTT.

The rearrangement joins TRBV2 to TRBJ2-7; maybe TRBD2 (6 bases). Germline V gene sequence: CDR1 SNHLY, CDR2 FYNNEI. V dropped 1 base and J dropped 4 bases, with 11 bases sitting between them. The CDR3 consists of 14 residues. CDR3 sequence: CASSEGGTNYEQYF. Here the CDR3 DNA reads TGTGCCAGCAGTGAAGGCGGGACCAATTACGAGCAGTACTTC.

This clone is categorized as medium-sized (0.01 to 0.1%). The chain recombines TRBV27 with TRBJ2-1; D uncertain. Trimming removed 4 bases at V and 2 bases at J, with 12 bases between. Germline CDR1 reads MNHEY; CDR2 reads SMNVEV (reference sequence). The CDR3 totals 15 residues. The CDR3 nucleotides are TGTGCCAGCAGTTATAAACATTTCACCTACAATGAGCAGTTCTTC. Translating it yields CASSYKHFTYNEQFF.

This clone was observed many times. The chain employs TRBV6-2 or TRBV6-3 and TRBJ2-6; D is uncertain. V was trimmed by 4 bases and J by 1 base, leaving 5 bases between them. Germline V gene data show CDR1 as MNHEY and CDR2 as SVGEGT. CDR3 length: 14 residues. The CDR3 DNA reads TGTGCCAGCAGTTTGGCGTCTGGGGCCAACGTCCTGACTTTC. Translation gives CASSLASGANVLTF.

In its sample, this clone was seen many times. This chain joins TRBV5-4 and TRBJ2-7, with 7 nucleotides matching TRBD1. Losses at the gene ends were 3 bases for V and 1 base for J; bases not matched to a gene: 7. Germline V gene lookup returns CDR1 SGHNT and CDR2 YYREEE (reference sequence). The CDR3 spans 15 residues. CDR3 nucleotide sequence: TGTGCCAGCAGCTCTAACCCCAGGGGGTCCTACGAGCAGTACTTC. It codes for CASSSNPRGSYEQYF.

This sequence joins TRBV3-1 and TRBJ2-2, with 7 bases fitting TRBD1. The V gene end was trimmed by 3 bases and the J gene end by 5 bases; junction bases not matched to a gene: 3. The germline gives CDR1 LGHDT, CDR2 YNNKEL (reference sequence). This CDR3 comprises 14 residues. In DNA, the CDR3 is TGTGCCAGCAGCCAGACAGGGTTAACCGGGGAGCTGTTTTTT. Protein: CASSQTGLTGELFF.

This clone is termed medium-sized (0.01 to 0.1%). The genes are TRBV12-3 or TRBV12-4 and TRBJ1-2; no clear D gene. Trimming took off 3 bases at V and 7 bases at J, with 12 bases between the two ends. The length of the CDR3 is 13 residues. CDR3 bases: TGTGCCAGCAGTTTCATTCTGAGTGGTGGCTACACCTTC. It is translated as CASSFILSGGYTF.

This clone was counted a few times. The junction does not match germline at one end; this may be a read error. The rearrangement links TRBV2 to TRBJ1-6; D call uncertain. CDR1 is SNHLY and CDR2 is FYNNEI in the germline V gene. This CDR3 has 14 residues. The CDR3 bases are TGTCCCAGCAGGAGCGGGCATGTTAAATCATTCCTCCACTTT. Translated, it gives CPSRSGHVKSFLHF.

Details on this clone: This clone may be a read error of a much larger clone one base away. Additional DNA sequences in this sample encode the identical CDR3. CDR3 DNA sequence: TGCAGTGCCCCTGGACTAGCGGGATTGAATGAGCAGTTCTTC. It translates to CSAPGLAGLNEQFF. The V and J genes are TRBV20-1 and TRBJ2-1; 12 bases map to TRBD2. V gave up 6 bases and J gave up 7 bases; unmatched junction bases: 7. This CDR3 contains 14 residues. Germline CDR1 and CDR2: DFQATT and SNEGSKA (reference sequence).

This rearrangement joins TRBV6-1 to TRBJ2-7, with 8 bases fitting TRBD2. Germline V CDR1 and CDR2: MNHNS, SASEGT. With 7 bases clipped from V and 7 bases from J, the junction kept 12 bases outside the gene matches. This CDR3 region has 14 residues. Written as DNA, the CDR3 is TGTGCCAGCACAATCGGCGGGGGGCTAAGTGAGCAGTACTTC. Its translation: CASTIGGGLSEQYF.

V gene TRBV30 combines with J gene TRBJ2-7; D is unresolved. Germline CDR1 and CDR2: GTSNPN and SVGIG (reference sequence). The CDR3 runs 11 residues. Trimming took off 1 base at V and 2 bases at J, with 3 bases between the two ends. CDR3 protein: CAWSDAYEQYF. The CDR3 region has the DNA TGTGCCTGGAGTGACGCCTACGAGCAGTACTTC.

This clone was seen a handful of times. A read error may account for a junction end that differs from germline. The chain carries TRBV9 and TRBJ2-7; 9 nucleotides line up with TRBD2. This CDR3 region has 16 residues. Germline V CDR1 and CDR2: SGDLS, YYNGEE. The CDR3 region has the DNA TGTGCCAGCAGTGTAGTGGCGGGAGGGCGAAGCTACGAGCAGTACTTC. It encodes CASSVVAGGRSYEQYF.

This clone is medium-sized in the sample. The CDR3: CASSLAPLLNDEQYF. CDR3 sequence (DNA): TGCGCCAGCAGCTTGGCCCCCCTCCTAAACGACGAGCAGTACTTC. The chain couples TRBV5-1 to TRBJ2-7; D is uncertain. The CDR3 sequence is 15 residues long. V was trimmed by 0 bases and J by 5 bases, leaving 15 bases between them. The germline CDR1 and CDR2 sequences are SGHRS and YFSETQ.

This clone was observed many times. As DNA, the CDR3 is TGTGCCAGCAGTTCCGGGACAGGGGAAACTCAGCCCCAGCATTTT. Its protein product is CASSSGTGETQPQHF. The chain joins TRBV28 to TRBJ1-5, with 10 bases fitting TRBD1. The V gene's germline CDR1 is MDHEN and CDR2 SYDVKM. There are 15 residues in the CDR3. J was trimmed by 6 bases and V by 4 bases; bases with no gene match: 6.

The chain combines TRBV19 with TRBJ2-1, with D hard to call. This CDR3 is 15 amino acids long. Trimming took 4 bases from V and 3 from J, leaving 13 bases between them. Per the germline V gene, CDR1 is LNHDA and CDR2 is SQIVND (reference sequence). The CDR3, as DNA: TGTGCCAGTAGTACCGACGGCGGAAGCTACAATGAGCAGTTCTTC. This codes for CASSTDGGSYNEQFF.

This clone appeared many times. A much larger clonotype is one base distant, so this may be a read error. This likely comes from a read error, as the CDR3 has no conserved phenylalanine or tryptophan at its end. The chain links TRBV7-2 to TRBJ2-2; D is unclear. V was clipped by 5 bases and J by 4 bases, with 17 bases between them. The CDR3 consists of 16 residues. Germline V gives CDR1 SGHTA, CDR2 FQGNSA. The CDR3 is CASSHRLSRSTGELFL. The CDR3 coding sequence is TGTGCCAGCAGCCATAGGTTATCCAGGAGCACCGGGGAGCTGTTTCTT.

The chain has TRBV28 and TRBJ2-1, with D possibly TRBD2 on 6 matching bases. Germline assignment: CDR1 MDHEN and CDR2 SYDVKM. The CDR3 runs to 15 residues. The ends were cut back, 11 bases at V and 0 bases at J, with 17 bases in the middle. The CDR3 spells CAGTAVGSSYNEQFF. The CDR3 coding sequence is TGTGCCGGCACCGCAGTCGGGAGCTCCTACAATGAGCAGTTCTTC.

Sample share makes this clone medium-sized. This rearrangement joins TRBV25-1 to TRBJ2-7, with no clear D. The CDR3 is 13 residues long. Germline-derived CDR1 and CDR2 are MGHDK and SYGVNS. V was trimmed by 0 bases and J by 5 bases, leaving 8 bases between them. CDR3 amino acids: CASSEYPDDEQYF. In DNA form, the CDR3 reads TGTGCCAGCAGTGAATACCCAGACGACGAGCAGTACTTC.

In its sample, this clone was seen many times. This chain uses TRBV18 with TRBJ1-4, with D perhaps matching TRBD1 (5 bases). V lost 2 bases and J lost 8, with 15 bases in between. CDR1 is KGHSH, CDR2 LQKENI, per germline. The length of the CDR3 is 15 residues. The CDR3 sequence is CASSPRDGRYEKLFF. The CDR3 DNA follows: TGTGCCAGCTCACCAAGGGACGGCCGATACGAAAAACTGTTTTTT.

This clone was recorded many times. The chain uses TRBV24-1 and TRBJ1-1, with D uncertain. V was clipped by 7 bases and J by 5 bases, with 13 bases between them. This CDR3 contains 13 residues. Germline CDR1 is KGHDR and CDR2 is SFDVKD. The CDR3 nucleotides are TGTGCCACCAGCCCCCCGTGGGAGACTGAAGCTTTCTTT. Translating gives CATSPPWETEAFF.

This clone was picked up many times. This sequence joins TRBV4-1 and TRBJ1-5; perhaps TRBD1 as D (6 bases). Germline V gene data show CDR1 as MGHRA and CDR2 as YSYEKL. V lost 3 bases to trimming and J lost 0 bases, with 9 bases between them. This CDR3 is 15 amino acids long. Written as DNA, the CDR3 is TGCGCCAGCAGCCAGGGGGCGGATAGCAATCAGCCCCAGCATTTT. It is translated as CASSQGADSNQPQHF.

Details on this clone: A read error may explain this, as a much larger clone is one base away. The chain is built from TRBV11-1 and TRBJ2-1; tentative D call: TRBD1 (6 bases). The CDR3 is 15 residues long. Germline V gene sequence: CDR1 SGHAT, CDR2 FQDESV (reference sequence). The V end lost 6 bases, the J end lost 8 bases, and 20 bases lay between the germline ends. Written as DNA, the CDR3 is TGTGCCAGCAGGCCATCCCGACAGGTCGGGGATGAGCAGTTCTTC. This codes for CASRPSRQVGDEQFF.